The rows below give T cell receptor beta chains drawn from one sample of a study of shared clonotypes between healthy human individuals. Here immunoSEQ multiplex PCR was the method, and the copy in TCRdb shows in-frame clones only, minus some. The sample contains 2 million to 2.5 million clones, about 95% of which appear only once. The sample comprised naive CD8+ T cells sorted from blood. The receptors come from a man younger than 35 in good health. Both conserved end residues are part of each CDR3. D genes are given only for firm matches. Clone sizes are given selectively: once, few, many, or a class where the clone is expanded.

CDR3 DNA,CDR3 protein,J gene,D gene,V gene,clone size
TGCAGTGCCGAGACAGGCAATGAGCAGTTCTTC,CSAETGNEQFF,TRBJ2-1,.,TRBV20-1,.
TGTGCCAGTGGACTAGCGGATTACGAGCAGTACTTC,CASGLADYEQYF,TRBJ2-7,TRBD2,TRBV27,once
TGTGCCAGCAGGCCTGCGACGGCTTGGTACGAGCAGTACTTC,CASRPATAWYEQYF,TRBJ2-7,.,TRBV6-1,.
TGTGCCAGCAGCTTGGCACAGGGCCTTGGGACTGAAGCTTTCTTT,CASSLAQGLGTEAFF,TRBJ1-1,.,TRBV5-6,.
TGTGCCAGCAGCTCAACCCTGGACAGCCTCCTCTCCTACGAGCAGTACTTC,CASSSTLDSLLSYEQYF,TRBJ2-7,.,TRBV7-9,.
TGTGCCAGCGCGGACGGTCTCACCGGGGAGCTGTTTTTT,CASADGLTGELFF,TRBJ2-2,.,TRBV6-5,.
TGTGCCTGGAGTCTCGGTCTAGGTAGCTCCTACAATGAGCAGTTCTTC,CAWSLGLGSSYNEQFF,TRBJ2-1,.,TRBV30,.
TGTGCCAGCAGCCCCACGAGGTACGGCGAGCAGTACTTC,CASSPTRYGEQYF,TRBJ2-7,.,TRBV27,.
TGCGCCAGCAGCTTTGGACTATCCTCTGGAAACACCATATATTTT,CASSFGLSSGNTIYF,TRBJ1-3,.,TRBV5-1,once
TGTGCCAGCAGCTTTGGGGCAGCCCGAATTTGGAACGGGGAGCTGTTTTTT,CASSFGAARIWNGELFF,TRBJ2-2,.,TRBV5-6,.
TGCAGCGTTGAGTCGGGAAACACCGGGGAGCTGTTTTTT,CSVESGNTGELFF,TRBJ2-2,.,TRBV29-1,.
TGTGCCAGCAGCCCGACAGGCTCCTACGAGCAGTACTTC,CASSPTGSYEQYF,TRBJ2-7,.,TRBV7-9,.
TGTGCCAGCAGTTTATGGCGGGACATGAACACTGAAGCTTTCTTT,CASSLWRDMNTEAFF,TRBJ1-1,.,TRBV27,.
TGCAGCGTGATAGGGCAGAACCAAGAGACCCAGTACTTC,CSVIGQNQETQYF,TRBJ2-5,.,TRBV29-1,.
TGCGCCAGCTCCCCGAGTAGGGACAGGGGGCCGGGAGGTGTTGGCTACACCTTC,CASSPSRDRGPGGVGYTF,TRBJ1-2,TRBD1,TRBV5-1,.
TGTGCCAGCAGCAGACAGGGGGTCTACAATGAGCAGTTCTTC,CASSRQGVYNEQFF,TRBJ2-1,TRBD1,TRBV27,.
TGTGCCAGCAGCGAGGGAGAGGGAGACCGCTACGAGCAGTACTTC,CASSEGEGDRYEQYF,TRBJ2-7,.,TRBV9,.
TGCGCCAGCAGCCAAGATCCAGGACAGGGCTGGTATGGCTACACCTTC,CASSQDPGQGWYGYTF,TRBJ1-2,TRBD1,TRBV4-1,.
TGTGCCAGCAGCCCCTGGACAGGGGGCGCGACCGGGGAGCTGTTTTTT,CASSPWTGGATGELFF,TRBJ2-2,TRBD1,TRBV7-9,.
TGTGCCAGCAGTTTTGGGACTAGCGGGGGGGCCTACACAGATACGCAGTATTTT,CASSFGTSGGAYTDTQYF,TRBJ2-3,TRBD2,TRBV28,.
TGTGCCAGCAGTACTACGGACCCAGCAGGATCAGATACGCAGTATTTT,CASSTTDPAGSDTQYF,TRBJ2-3,.,TRBV27,.
TGTGCCAGCAGCTTGAAGGGAGTGACTGAAGCTTTCTTT,CASSLKGVTEAFF,TRBJ1-1,.,TRBV5-4,few
TGTGCCAGCAGTTTTCCGAGGGAGACTCTCTCCTACGAGCAGTACTTC,CASSFPRETLSYEQYF,TRBJ2-7,.,TRBV28,few
TGCGCCAGCAGCCAAGACAGGGGGCTGAACACTGAAGCTTTCTTT,CASSQDRGLNTEAFF,TRBJ1-1,TRBD1,TRBV4-1,.
TGTGCCAGCAGCCCGAACCCGGGGTTTGAGGAGCAGTACTTC,CASSPNPGFEEQYF,TRBJ2-7,.,TRBV11-2,.
TGTGCCAGCAGCTTTATTCCAGGACAGGGGGCTGAGTATGGCTACACCTTC,CASSFIPGQGAEYGYTF,TRBJ1-2,TRBD1,TRBV7-9,.
TGTGCCAGCAGCGGGGGACAGGACCCATCCTACGAGCAGTACTTC,CASSGGQDPSYEQYF,TRBJ2-7,TRBD1,TRBV9,once
TGTGCCAGCAGCTTAGACTCGGTGACAGGGGGCGGTTCACCCCTCCACTTT,CASSLDSVTGGGSPLHF,TRBJ1-6,TRBD1,TRBV7-2,.
TGTGCCAGCAGTGGGGGTAGCCGCTACGAGCAGTACTTC,CASSGGSRYEQYF,TRBJ2-7,.,TRBV2,.
TGTGCCAGCAGCCTTCTCGCCTGGGGGCCGGCGGGTACTGAAGCTTTCTTT,CASSLLAWGPAGTEAFF,TRBJ1-1,.,TRBV7-3,.
TGCGCCAGCAGCCAGACGGGACTAGGAGATATCAATGAGCAGTTCTTC,CASSQTGLGDINEQFF,TRBJ2-1,TRBD2,TRBV4-1,.
TGCGCCAGCAGCTTGTCGGCCTCAGGCGCTGAAGCTTTCTTT,CASSLSASGAEAFF,TRBJ1-1,.,TRBV5-1,.
TGTGCCAGCAGCTTGGGGGGCCTTCTCGGACAGGGTGGAACTGAAGCTTTCTTT,CASSLGGLLGQGGTEAFF,TRBJ1-1,TRBD1,TRBV5-6,.